Below, one TCR beta chain is given with its context. Its target is unknown. The data stem from a study of shared clonotypes between healthy human individuals. General study findings and limits: Clonotypes not shared had lower generation probabilities than those common to all four donors.

Germline lookup yields CDR1 MNHEY and CDR2 SMNVEV (reference sequence). The germline V and J ends were trimmed by 5 bases and 5 bases, with 13 bases remaining between them. The CDR3 consists of 13 residues. As originally analysed: In the immunoSEQ data, sequences were junction-only and lacked quality scores, so filtering differed. Libraries were prepared by immunoSEQ multiplex PCR; TCRdb keeps only in-frame clonotypes and omits some of them. The V and J calls and clone size were taken over from that table, and D and trimming were inferred from the DNA. Of about 870,000 clones in the sample, 80% to 95% were seen once. CD45RO-negative CD8 cells positively selected for CCR7 made up the naive population, which excluded terminally differentiated effector memory CD45RA+ cells.

The clonotype comes from a young man in good health. This chain links TRBV27 with TRBJ2-7; D possibly corresponds to TRBD1 (6 bases). The specimen was naive CD8+ T cells sorted from blood. The CDR3: CASSLQGRDEQYF. The CDR3 nucleotides read TGTGCCAGCAGTCTACAGGGCCGGGACGAGCAGTACTTC.